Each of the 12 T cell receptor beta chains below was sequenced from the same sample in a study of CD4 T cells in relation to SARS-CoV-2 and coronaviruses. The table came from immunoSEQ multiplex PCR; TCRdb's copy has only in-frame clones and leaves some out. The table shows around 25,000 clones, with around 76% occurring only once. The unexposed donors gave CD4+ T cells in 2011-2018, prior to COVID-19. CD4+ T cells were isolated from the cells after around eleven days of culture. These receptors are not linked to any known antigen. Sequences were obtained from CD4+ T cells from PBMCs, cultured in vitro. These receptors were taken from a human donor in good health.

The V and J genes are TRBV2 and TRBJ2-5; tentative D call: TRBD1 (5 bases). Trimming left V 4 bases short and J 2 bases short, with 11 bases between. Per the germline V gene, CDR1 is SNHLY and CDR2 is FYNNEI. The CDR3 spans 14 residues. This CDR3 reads CASSGDSNQETQYF. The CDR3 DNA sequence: TGTGCCAGCAGTGGCGACAGTAATCAAGAGACCCAGTACTTC.

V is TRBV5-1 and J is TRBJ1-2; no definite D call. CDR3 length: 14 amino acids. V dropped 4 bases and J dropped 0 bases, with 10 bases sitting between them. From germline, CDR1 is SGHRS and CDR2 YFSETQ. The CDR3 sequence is CASSPSMANYGYTF. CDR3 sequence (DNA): TGCGCCAGCAGCCCTTCTATGGCTAACTATGGCTACACCTTC.

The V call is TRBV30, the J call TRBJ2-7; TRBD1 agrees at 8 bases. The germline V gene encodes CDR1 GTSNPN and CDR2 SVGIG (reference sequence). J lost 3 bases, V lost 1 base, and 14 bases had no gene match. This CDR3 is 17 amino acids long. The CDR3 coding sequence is TGTGCCTGGAGTGCCCCCAAAATGTCAGGGGGCGGCTACGAGCAGTACTTC. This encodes CAWSAPKMSGGGYEQYF. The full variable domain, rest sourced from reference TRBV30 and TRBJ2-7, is SQTIHQWPATLVQPVGSPLSLECTVEGTSNPNLYWYRQAAGRGLQLLFYSVGIGQISSEVPQNLSASRPQDRQFILSSKKLLLSDSGFYLCAWSAPKMSGGGYEQYFGPGTRLTVT.

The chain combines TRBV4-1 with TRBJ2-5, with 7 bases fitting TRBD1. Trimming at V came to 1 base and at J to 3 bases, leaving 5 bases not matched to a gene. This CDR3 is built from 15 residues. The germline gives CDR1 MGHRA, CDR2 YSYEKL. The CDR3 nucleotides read TGCGCCAGCAGCCAAGGATGGGGGACAGAAGAGACCCAGTACTTC. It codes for CASSQGWGTEETQYF.

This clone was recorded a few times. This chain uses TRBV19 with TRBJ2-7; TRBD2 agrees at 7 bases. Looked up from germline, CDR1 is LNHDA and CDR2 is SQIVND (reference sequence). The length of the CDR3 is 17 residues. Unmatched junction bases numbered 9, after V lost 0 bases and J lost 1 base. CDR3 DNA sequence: TGTGCCAGTAGTATAGAACTATCTAGCGGAGTGTCCTACGAGCAGTACTTC. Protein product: CASSIELSSGVSYEQYF.

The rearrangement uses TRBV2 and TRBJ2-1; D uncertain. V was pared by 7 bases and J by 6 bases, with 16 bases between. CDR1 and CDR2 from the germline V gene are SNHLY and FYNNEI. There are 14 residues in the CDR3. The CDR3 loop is CASMAISGPNEQFF. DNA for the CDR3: TGTGCCAGCATGGCCATATCGGGTCCCAATGAGCAGTTCTTC. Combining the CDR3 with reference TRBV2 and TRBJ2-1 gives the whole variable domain EPEVTQTPSHQVTQMGQEVILRCVPISNHLYFYWYRQILGQKVEFLVSFYNNEISEKSEIFDDQFSVERPDGSNFTLKIRSTKLEDSAMYFCASMAISGPNEQFFGPGTRLTVL.

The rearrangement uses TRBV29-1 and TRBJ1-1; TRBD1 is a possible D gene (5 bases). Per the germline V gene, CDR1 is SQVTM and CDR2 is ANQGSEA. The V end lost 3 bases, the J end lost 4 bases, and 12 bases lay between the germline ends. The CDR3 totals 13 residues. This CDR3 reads CSVDLTAGTEAFF. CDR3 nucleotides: TGCAGCGTTGATCTGACAGCGGGCACTGAAGCTTTCTTT.

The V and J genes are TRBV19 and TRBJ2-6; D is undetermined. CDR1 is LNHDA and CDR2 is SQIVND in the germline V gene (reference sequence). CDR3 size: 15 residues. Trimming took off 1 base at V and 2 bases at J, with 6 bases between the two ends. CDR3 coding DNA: TGTGCCAGTAGTATAGTAGACACTGGGGCCAACGTCCTGACTTTC. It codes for CASSIVDTGANVLTF.

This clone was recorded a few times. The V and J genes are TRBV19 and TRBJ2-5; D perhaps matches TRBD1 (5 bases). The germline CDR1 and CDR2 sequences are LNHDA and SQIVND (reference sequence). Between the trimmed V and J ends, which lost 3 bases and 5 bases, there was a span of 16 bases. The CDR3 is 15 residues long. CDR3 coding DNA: TGTGCCAGTAGTATGGGGCAAGGCCAGAGGGAGACCCAGTACTTC. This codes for CASSMGQGQRETQYF.

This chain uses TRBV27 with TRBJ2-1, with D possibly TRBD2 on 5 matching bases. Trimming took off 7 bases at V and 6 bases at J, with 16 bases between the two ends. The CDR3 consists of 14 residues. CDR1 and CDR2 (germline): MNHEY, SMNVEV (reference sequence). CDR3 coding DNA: TGTGCCAGCAATCGGGATTACCCCAGCAATGAGCAGTTCTTC. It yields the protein CASNRDYPSNEQFF.

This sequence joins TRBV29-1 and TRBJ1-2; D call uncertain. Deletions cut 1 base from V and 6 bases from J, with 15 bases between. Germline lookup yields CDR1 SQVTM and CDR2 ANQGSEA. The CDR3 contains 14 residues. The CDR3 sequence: CSVEGRIWGNGYTF. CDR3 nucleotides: TGCAGCGTTGAAGGGCGGATTTGGGGAAATGGCTACACCTTC.

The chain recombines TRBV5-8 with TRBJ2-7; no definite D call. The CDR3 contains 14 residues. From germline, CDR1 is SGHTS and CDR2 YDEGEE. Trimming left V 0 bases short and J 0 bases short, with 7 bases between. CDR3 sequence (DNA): TGTGCCAGCAGCTTGGACCGAAACTCCTACGAGCAGTACTTC. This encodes CASSLDRNSYEQYF.